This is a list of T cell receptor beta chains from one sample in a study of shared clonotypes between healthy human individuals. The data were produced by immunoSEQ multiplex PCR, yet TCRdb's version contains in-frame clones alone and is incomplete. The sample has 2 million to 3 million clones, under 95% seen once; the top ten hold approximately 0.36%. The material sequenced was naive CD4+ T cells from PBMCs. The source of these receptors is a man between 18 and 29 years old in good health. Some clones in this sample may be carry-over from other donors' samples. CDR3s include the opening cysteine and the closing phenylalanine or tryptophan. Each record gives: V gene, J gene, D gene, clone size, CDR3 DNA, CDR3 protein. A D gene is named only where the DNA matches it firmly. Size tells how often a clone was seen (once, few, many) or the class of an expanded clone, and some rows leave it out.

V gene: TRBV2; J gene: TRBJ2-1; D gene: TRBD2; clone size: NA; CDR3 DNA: TGTGCCAGCAGTGACCCCCTGACTAGCGGGAGGGGTGAGCAGTTCTTC; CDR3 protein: CASSDPLTSGRGEQFF
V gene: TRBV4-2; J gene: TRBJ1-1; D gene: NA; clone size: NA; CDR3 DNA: TGTGCCAGCAGCCGATGGCCCGGGGGGGTGGGCACTGAAGCTTTCTTT; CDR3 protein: CASSRWPGGVGTEAFF
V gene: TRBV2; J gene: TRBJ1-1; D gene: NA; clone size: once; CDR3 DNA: TGTGCCAGCAGTCCCCAGGGTGGGTACGAAGCTTTCTTT; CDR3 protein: CASSPQGGYEAFF
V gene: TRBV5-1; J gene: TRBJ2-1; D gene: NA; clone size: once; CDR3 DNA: TGCGCCAGCAGCTTGGACCCAGCGGGCTACAATGAGCAGTTCTTC; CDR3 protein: CASSLDPAGYNEQFF
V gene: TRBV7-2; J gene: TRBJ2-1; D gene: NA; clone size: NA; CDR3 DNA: TGTGCCAGCAACCAAGAAAATGAGCAGTTCTTC; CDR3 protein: CASNQENEQFF
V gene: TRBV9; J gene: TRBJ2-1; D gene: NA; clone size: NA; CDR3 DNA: TGTGCCAGCAGCGTAGGGGACTTCTCCTACAATGAGCAGTTCTTC; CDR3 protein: CASSVGDFSYNEQFF
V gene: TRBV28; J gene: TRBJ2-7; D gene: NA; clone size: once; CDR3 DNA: TGTGCCAGCAGGGGGTCGGGGCCTCAGAGCTCCTACGAGCAGTACTTC; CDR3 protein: CASRGSGPQSSYEQYF
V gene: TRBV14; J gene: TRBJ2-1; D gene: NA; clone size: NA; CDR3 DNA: TGTGCCAGCAGCCAAGATCTTTCGACGATTCAGTTCTTC; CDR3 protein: CASSQDLSTIQFF
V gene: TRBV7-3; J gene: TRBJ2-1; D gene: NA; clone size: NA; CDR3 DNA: TGTGCCAGCAGCACGGGCTGGGGCCGCAATGAGCAGTTCTTC; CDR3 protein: CASSTGWGRNEQFF
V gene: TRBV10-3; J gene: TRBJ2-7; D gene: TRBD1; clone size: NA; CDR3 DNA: TGTGCCATCAGGGCGCAGGAAACAGGGGGATACGAGCAGTACTTC; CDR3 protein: CAIRAQETGGYEQYF
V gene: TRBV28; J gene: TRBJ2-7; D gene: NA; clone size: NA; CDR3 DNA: TGTGCCAGCAGTTTTTCCGAGGGAAGGTCCTACGAGCAGTACTTC; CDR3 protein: CASSFSEGRSYEQYF
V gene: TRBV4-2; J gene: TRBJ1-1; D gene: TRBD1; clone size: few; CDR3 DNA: TGTGCCAGCAGCCATACCGGGACAGCAGCCGAAGCTTTCTTT; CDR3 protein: CASSHTGTAAEAFF
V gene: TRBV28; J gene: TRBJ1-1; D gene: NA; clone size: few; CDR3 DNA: TGTGCCAGCGGTTTGGGGCAGGGATCGGGGACTGAAGCTTTCTTT; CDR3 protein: CASGLGQGSGTEAFF
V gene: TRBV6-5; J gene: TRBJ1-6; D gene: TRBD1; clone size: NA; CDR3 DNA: TGTGCCAGCAGGATCGGGACAGCGAATTCACCCCTCCACTTT; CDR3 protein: CASRIGTANSPLHF
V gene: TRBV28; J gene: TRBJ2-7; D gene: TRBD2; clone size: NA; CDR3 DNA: TGTGCCAGCAGCCTGACTAGCCGGAGGGGTGGATTCGAGCAGTACTTC; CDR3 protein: CASSLTSRRGGFEQYF
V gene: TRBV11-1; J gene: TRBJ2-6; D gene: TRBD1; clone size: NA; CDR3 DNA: TGTGCCAGCAGCTCCCAACAGGGGGCAGTTGGGGCCAACGTCCTGACTTTC; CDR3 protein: CASSSQQGAVGANVLTF
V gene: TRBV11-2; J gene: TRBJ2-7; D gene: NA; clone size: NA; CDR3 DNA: TGTGCCAGCGGTGACTTGAAGCAGTACTTC; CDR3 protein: CASGDLKQYF